This T cell receptor (beta chain) is drawn from a study of CD8 T cells in Susac syndrome. Sequencing targeted TCR beta in T cells from blood (CD8+ and CD4+). Isolation of CD8+ and CD4+ T cells was performed negatively, whereas enrichment of TEMRA cells was done by FACS. Study-wide findings and caveats: The study admitted that it had a relatively small number of individuals in its TCR sequencing and HLA analysis.

A remark on this clonotype: The antigen is unknown.

Random hexamers served to reverse transcribe about 0.45 to 1 ug RNA. Amplification of TCR beta CDR3 by immunoSEQ multiplex PCR spanned 54 Vbeta and 13 Jbeta. In TCRdb, the immunoSEQ multiplex PCR reads were re-called with MiXCR into one record per CDR3 protein. The table shows 150,000 to 200,000 distinct CDR3 sequences, with roughly 95% occurring only once. The TCR comes from a human donor in good health. Sequenced material: CD4+ T cells from PBMCs.

The DNA of the CDR3 is TGTGCTAGTGCCCAGGGAGCAACCGGGGAGCTGTTTTTT. This translates into CASAQGATGELFF. The chain has TRBV12-5 and TRBJ2-2; D may correspond to TRBD1 or TRBD2 (5 bases each). This CDR3 has 13 amino acids. The ends were cut back, 7 bases at V and 5 bases at J, with 11 bases in the middle. Germline V gene lookup returns CDR1 LGHNT and CDR2 FRNRAP.